The T cell receptor (beta chain) described here comes from a study of cytomegalovirus exposure and HLA in healthy donors. A remark on this clone: Its antigen is unknown.

Use of 60 Vbeta and 13 Jbeta primers characterized the PCR. Generated by immunoSEQ multiplex PCR, the TCRdb table keeps only in-frame clones and is missing some. The sample yields 130,000 or so clones, around 70% seen once. Overall study findings and caveats: Among TCR sequences, most were rare, though some public TCRs appeared in many donors. With further analysis later on, most CMV-associated TCR beta chains appeared HLA-restricted. In a later analysis, HLA-C alleles had the fewest associated TCRs, DRB1 alleles the most.

Germline loops: CDR1 SGHRS, CDR2 YFSETQ. Trimming cost V 0 bases and J 5 bases; bases outside gene matches: 5. This CDR3 has 15 residues. This chain connects TRBV5-1 to TRBJ1-1; 9 nucleotides line up with TRBD1. This TCR was recovered from a middle-aged man in good health and CMV-seropositive. Sequenced material: PBMCs. The CDR3 DNA sequence: TGCGCCAGCAGCTTGGAGCCCGGGACAGGGACTGAAGCTTTCTTT. It yields the protein CASSLEPGTGTEAFF.